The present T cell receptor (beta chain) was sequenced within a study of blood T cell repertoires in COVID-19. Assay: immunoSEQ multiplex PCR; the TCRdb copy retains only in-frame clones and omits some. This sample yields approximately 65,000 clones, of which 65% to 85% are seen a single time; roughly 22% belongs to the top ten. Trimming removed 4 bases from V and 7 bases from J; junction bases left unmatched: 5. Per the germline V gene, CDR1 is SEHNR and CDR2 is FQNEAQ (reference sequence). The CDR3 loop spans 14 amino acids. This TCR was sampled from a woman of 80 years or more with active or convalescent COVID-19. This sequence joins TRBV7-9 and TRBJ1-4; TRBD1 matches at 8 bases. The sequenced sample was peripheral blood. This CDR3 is CASSSGQGPEKLFF. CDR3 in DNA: TGTGCCAGCAGCTCCGGACAGGGACCTGAAAAACTGTTTTTT.